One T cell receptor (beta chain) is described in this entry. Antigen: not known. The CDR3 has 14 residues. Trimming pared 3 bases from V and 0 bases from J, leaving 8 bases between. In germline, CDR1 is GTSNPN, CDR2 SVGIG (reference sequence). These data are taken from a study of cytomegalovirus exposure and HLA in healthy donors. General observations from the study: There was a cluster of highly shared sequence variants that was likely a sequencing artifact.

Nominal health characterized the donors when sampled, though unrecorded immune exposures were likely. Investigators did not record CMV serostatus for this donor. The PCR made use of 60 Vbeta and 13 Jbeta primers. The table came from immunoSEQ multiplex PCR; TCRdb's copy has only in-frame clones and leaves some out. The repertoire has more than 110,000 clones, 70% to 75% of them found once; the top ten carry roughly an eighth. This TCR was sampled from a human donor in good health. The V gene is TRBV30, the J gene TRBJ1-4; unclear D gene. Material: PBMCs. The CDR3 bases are TGTGCCTGGAGGCGGACTTCAACTAATGAAAAACTGTTTTTT. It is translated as CAWRRTSTNEKLFF.